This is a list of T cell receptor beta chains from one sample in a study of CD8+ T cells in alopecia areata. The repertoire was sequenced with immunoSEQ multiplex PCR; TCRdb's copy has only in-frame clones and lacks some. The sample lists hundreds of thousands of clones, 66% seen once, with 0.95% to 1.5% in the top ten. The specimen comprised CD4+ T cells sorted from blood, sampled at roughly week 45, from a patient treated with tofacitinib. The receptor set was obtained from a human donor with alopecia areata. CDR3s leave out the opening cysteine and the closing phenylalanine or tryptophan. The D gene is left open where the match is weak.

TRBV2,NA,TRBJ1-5,ASSKPAVNQPQH
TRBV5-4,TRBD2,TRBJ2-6,ASSPGGASGANVLT
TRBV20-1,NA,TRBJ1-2,SARGEGGYT
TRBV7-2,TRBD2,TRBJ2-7,ASNSPGGEQY
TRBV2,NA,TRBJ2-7,ASSDSGTASYEQY
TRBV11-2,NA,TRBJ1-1,ASSRPGLMNTEAF
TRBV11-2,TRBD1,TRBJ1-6,ASSLASTGTLRPLH
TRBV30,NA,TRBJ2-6,AWSKGSGANVLT
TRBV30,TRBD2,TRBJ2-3,AWSKAGSTDTQY
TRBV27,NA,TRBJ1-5,ASSPILTAYSNQPQH
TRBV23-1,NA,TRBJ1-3,ASSQGDYNPN
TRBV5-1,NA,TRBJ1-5,ASRVNSNQPQH
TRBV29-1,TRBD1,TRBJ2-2,SVRDGTGMNTGELF
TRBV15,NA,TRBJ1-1,ATSRDKITHAF
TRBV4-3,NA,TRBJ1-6,ASSQARGGSSHSPLH
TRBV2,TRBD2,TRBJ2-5,ASRTALAGGLWGQETQY
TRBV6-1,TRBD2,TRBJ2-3,ASISGGGADTQY
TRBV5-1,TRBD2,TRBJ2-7,ASSSGLAGGLDEQY
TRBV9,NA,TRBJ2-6,ASGGFSGANVLT
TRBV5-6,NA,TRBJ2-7,ASSPRAGNYEQY
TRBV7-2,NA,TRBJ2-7,ASSLNSGYEQY
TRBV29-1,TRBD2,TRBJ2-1,SATWTSGYNEQF
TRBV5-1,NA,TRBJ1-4,ASSRHVPNEKLF
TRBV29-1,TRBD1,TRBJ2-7,SAEAGGDTEQY
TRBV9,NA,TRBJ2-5,ASSPTAYQETQY
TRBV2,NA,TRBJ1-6,ASTTRLNSPLH
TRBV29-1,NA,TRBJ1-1,SVRPPDTEAF
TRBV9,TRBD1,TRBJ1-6,ASSPSQGSNSPLH
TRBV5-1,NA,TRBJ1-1,ASSLAIREKAF
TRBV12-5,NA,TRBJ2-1,ASGSGHQYNEQF
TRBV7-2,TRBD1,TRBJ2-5,ASSLDRAQETQY
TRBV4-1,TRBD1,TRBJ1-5,ASSQIFQGGQPQH
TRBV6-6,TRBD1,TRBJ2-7,ASSLTGASTYEQY
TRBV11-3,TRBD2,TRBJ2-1,ASSQGLAGAEQF
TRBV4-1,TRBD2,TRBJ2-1,ASSPLARTSGGGRGREQF
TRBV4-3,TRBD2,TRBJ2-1,ASSQERAGAYNEQF
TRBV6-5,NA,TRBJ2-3,ASRAGRGSLDTQY
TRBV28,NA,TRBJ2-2,ASSWTRPNTGELF
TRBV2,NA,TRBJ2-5,ASSLGAQETQY
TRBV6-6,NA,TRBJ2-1,ASSKDSPNEQF
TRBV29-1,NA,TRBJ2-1,SEGSGLDEQF
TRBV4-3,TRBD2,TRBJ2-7,ASSQGLAIPYEQY
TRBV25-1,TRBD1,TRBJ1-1,ASSGDRSQLMNTEAF
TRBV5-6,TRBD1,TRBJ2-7,ASSPLGQGDHEQY
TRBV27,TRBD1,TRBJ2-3,ASSLLAGGGDTQY
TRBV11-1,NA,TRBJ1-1,ASSLFFNTEAF
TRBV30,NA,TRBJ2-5,AWSVEEGGIVWRQETQY
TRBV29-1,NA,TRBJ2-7,SVVVNSYEQY
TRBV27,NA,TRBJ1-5,ASSPSSSNQPQH